Presented here are 16 T cell receptor beta chains from one specimen sequenced in a study of cytomegalovirus exposure and HLA in healthy donors (dated by TCRdb to the late 2010s). Library preparation was by the immunoSEQ multiplex PCR assay. For the multiplex PCR, a mixture combining 60 forward primers for TCR Vbeta segments and 13 reverse primers for TCR Jbeta segments was used. In its TCRdb copy, this immuneACCESS table keeps in-frame sequences only and misses some clones. Where compared with another copy, unresolved V genes explain less than half of these, and the others have no known cause. For this sample the table gives over 80,000 clones, of which over 65% were detected only once. The top ten clonotypes cover roughly 15% of the sample. Sequenced sample: PBMCs. These receptors were taken from a woman under 30 in good health and CMV-seropositive.

The V call is TRBV28, the J call TRBJ2-7, with 7 bases aligning to TRBD1. The V gene end was trimmed by 5 bases and the J gene end by 2 bases; junction bases not matched to a gene: 6. The germline CDR1 and CDR2 sequences are MDHEN and SYDVKM. The CDR3 sequence is 14 residues long. In nucleotides, the CDR3 is TGTGCCAGCAGTACCGGACAGGTTACCTACGAGCAGTACTTC. Encoded protein: CASSTGQVTYEQYF.

The chain uses TRBV30 and TRBJ1-1; D remains ambiguous. CDR3 size: 14 residues. CDR1 and CDR2 (germline): GTSNPN, SVGIG (reference sequence). V lost 0 bases and J lost 0, with 8 bases in between. The DNA for the CDR3 is TGTGCCTGGAGTGTAAACAGTCTGAACACTGAAGCTTTCTTT. Its protein product is CAWSVNSLNTEAFF.

CDR3 bases: TGTGCCAGTAGAGTCCGGCAGGGGAGTCAAACTAATGAAAAACTGTTTTTT. Protein sequence: CASRVRQGSQTNEKLFF. The chain employs TRBV19 and TRBJ1-4; tentative D call: TRBD1 (6 bases). The CDR3 is made up of 17 amino acids. Between the trimmed V and J ends, which lost 6 bases and 1 base, there was a span of 18 bases. Germline CDR1 is LNHDA and CDR2 is SQIVND (reference sequence).

The V and J genes are TRBV27 and TRBJ1-5; no clear D gene. Germline V lookup: CDR1 MNHEY, CDR2 SMNVEV (reference sequence). The CDR3 is made up of 15 amino acids. V lost 8 bases, J lost 1 base, and 15 bases lay in between. The CDR3 protein is CASGAEFGSNQPQHF. For the CDR3, the DNA is TGTGCCAGCGGTGCGGAGTTTGGCAGCAATCAGCCCCAGCATTTT.

The V call is TRBV5-1, the J call TRBJ1-1; 10 bases fit TRBD1. The V gene's germline CDR1 is SGHRS and CDR2 YFSETQ. CDR3 size: 17 residues. Losses at the gene ends were 4 bases for V and 1 base for J; bases not matched to a gene: 10. The CDR3, as DNA: TGCGCCAGCAGCGCACACTGGGACAGGGGAGGGAACACTGAAGCTTTCTTT. Residues: CASSAHWDRGGNTEAFF. The full variable domain, with the rest looked up from reference TRBV5-1 and TRBJ1-1, is KAGVTQTPRYLIKTRGQQVTLSCSPISGHRSVSWYQQTPGQGLQFLFEYFSETQRNKGNFPGRFSGRQFSNSRSEMNVSTLELGDSALYLCASSAHWDRGGNTEAFFGQGTRLTVV.

This clone was detected only a few times. The rearrangement links TRBV5-4 to TRBJ1-1; D unclear. V lost 4 bases and J lost 1, with 8 bases in between. The CDR3 covers 13 residues. Germline CDR1 reads SGHNT; CDR2 reads YYREEE (reference sequence). The CDR3 spells CASSQTPNTEAFF. The CDR3 DNA reads TGTGCCAGCAGCCAAACACCGAACACTGAAGCTTTCTTT.

In this sample, this clone is medium-sized. J is TRBJ2-7 and V is TRBV4-3; no definite D call. There are 15 residues in the CDR3. V was clipped by 0 bases and J by 0 bases, with 9 bases between them. Germline values: CDR1 LGHNA, CDR2 YSLEER. The DNA for the CDR3 is TGCGCCAGCAGCCAAGATGCGGTGAGCTCCTACGAGCAGTACTTC. Its protein product is CASSQDAVSSYEQYF.

The chain joins TRBV5-1 to TRBJ1-1; 9 bases align to TRBD1. V was clipped by 1 base and J by 4 bases; unmatched bases: 5. The CDR3 contains 15 residues. CDR1 SGHRS and CDR2 YFSETQ come from the germline V gene. This chain's CDR3 is CASSLTGTGITEAFF. DNA of the CDR3: TGCGCCAGCAGCTTGACCGGGACAGGGATCACTGAAGCTTTCTTT.

The chain recombines TRBV6-5 with TRBJ1-2; TRBD1 is a possible D gene (5 bases). Germline V CDR1 and CDR2: MNHEY, SVGAGI. V dropped 5 bases and J dropped 4 bases, with 11 bases sitting between them. This CDR3 has 13 residues. The CDR3 sequence is CASSQTGTYGYTF. The CDR3 nucleotides read TGTGCCAGCAGTCAAACAGGAACCTATGGCTACACCTTC.

The gene calls are TRBV28 and TRBJ1-5, with D perhaps matching TRBD1 (5 bases). CDR1 is MDHEN and CDR2 is SYDVKM in the germline V gene. This CDR3 contains 13 residues. With 3 bases removed from V and 4 bases from J, the gap between germline ends came to 7 bases. CDR3 region: CASSFSGNQPQHF. In DNA form, the CDR3 reads TGTGCCAGCAGTTTCTCAGGGAATCAGCCCCAGCATTTT.

The genes are TRBV5-1 and TRBJ2-3, with a weak D call TRBD1 (5 bases). There are 16 residues in the CDR3. Germline CDR1 is SGHRS and CDR2 is YFSETQ. The ends were cut back, 0 bases at V and 3 bases at J, with 14 bases in the middle. Here the CDR3 reads CASSLVGPGATDTQYF. The CDR3 DNA sequence: TGCGCCAGCAGCTTGGTCGGCCCTGGGGCGACAGATACGCAGTATTTT.

The gene calls are TRBV12-5 and TRBJ2-5; D gene unclear. Germline CDR1 and CDR2: LGHNT and FRNRAP. The CDR3 is 11 residues long. V lost 4 bases to trimming and J lost 5 bases, with 5 bases between them. This chain's CDR3 is CASGSLETQYF. CDR3 DNA sequence: TGTGCTAGTGGTTCCCTCGAGACCCAGTACTTC.

The rearrangement links TRBV5-4 to TRBJ1-1; 7 positions match TRBD1. The CDR3 spans 15 residues. Trimming at V came to 0 bases and at J to 4 bases, leaving 6 bases not matched to a gene. Germline lookup yields CDR1 SGHNT and CDR2 YYREEE (reference sequence). The CDR3 loop is CASSLGGRGRTEAFF. The CDR3 DNA reads TGTGCCAGCAGCTTGGGAGGTAGGGGGCGCACTGAAGCTTTCTTT.

The gene calls are TRBV11-1 and TRBJ2-2; the D is unclear. The CDR3 runs to 16 residues. Trimming stripped 1 base from V and 3 bases from J, with 12 bases between. The germline V gene has CDR1 SGHAT and CDR2 FQDESV (reference sequence). CDR3 loop: CASSLGSWAHTGELFF. CDR3 sequence (DNA): TGTGCCAGCAGCTTAGGTTCCTGGGCCCACACCGGGGAGCTGTTTTTT.

The chain joins TRBV7-3 to TRBJ2-2; 8 bases line up with TRBD2. The CDR3 length is 15 residues. The junction had 11 bases not matched to a gene; V was cut back by 6 bases and J by 8 bases. Per the germline V gene, CDR1 is SGHTA and CDR2 is FQGTGA. The CDR3: CASSPLAASVGELFF. The CDR3, as DNA: TGTGCCAGCAGTCCACTAGCGGCTAGTGTGGGGGAGCTGTTTTTT.

V is TRBV6-5 and J is TRBJ1-3, with TRBD1 matching over 7 bases. This CDR3 contains 15 residues. The V and J ends lost 5 bases and 4 bases, in that order; junction bases with no gene match: 8. Germline lookup yields CDR1 MNHEY and CDR2 SVGAGI. The CDR3 sequence: CASSVDRLSGNTIYF. CDR3 DNA sequence: TGTGCCAGCAGTGTGGACAGGTTGTCCGGAAACACCATATATTTT.